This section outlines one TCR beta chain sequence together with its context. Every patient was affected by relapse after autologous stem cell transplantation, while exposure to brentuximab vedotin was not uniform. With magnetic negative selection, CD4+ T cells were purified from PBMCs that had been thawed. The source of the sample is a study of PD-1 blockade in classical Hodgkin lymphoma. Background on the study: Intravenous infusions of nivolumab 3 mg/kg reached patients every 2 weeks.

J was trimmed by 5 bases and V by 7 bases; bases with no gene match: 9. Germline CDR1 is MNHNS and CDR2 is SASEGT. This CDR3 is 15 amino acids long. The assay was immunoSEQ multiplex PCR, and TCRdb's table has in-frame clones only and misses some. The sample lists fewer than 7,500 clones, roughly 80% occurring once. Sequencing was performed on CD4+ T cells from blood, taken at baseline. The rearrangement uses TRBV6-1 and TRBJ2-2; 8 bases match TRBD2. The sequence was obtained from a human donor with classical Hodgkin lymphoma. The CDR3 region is CASKGGRSGTGELFF. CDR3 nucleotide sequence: TGTGCCAGCAAGGGCGGGAGGTCGGGGACCGGGGAGCTGTTTTTT.